This T cell receptor (beta chain) was identified in a study of patients and donors after allogeneic stem cell transplantation (dated by TCRdb to the early 2020s). To note about this clonotype: Which antigen it targets is not known. It has no much larger one-base neighbor in the sample; base qualities were not kept.

The trim is 3 bases for V and 14 bases for J, with a gap of 19 bases between the germline ends. The CDR3, cysteine through phenylalanine, is 12 amino acids long. The CDR3 DNA has 36 bases and is translated from base 1. In the germline V gene (reference sequence), CDR1 corresponds to DFQATT and CDR2 to SNEGSKA. The library was prepared using RT-PCR. Sequencing was performed on a NextSeq 550. Using fastp at Q25 and MiXCR, TCRdb reprocessed the public reads and kept productive beta chains. CDR3 protein sequences are deduplicated, and each keeps its most common genes and DNA. The sample table contains some 160,000 distinct CDR3 sequences; only one count was recorded for 24% of them. The top ten clones comprise roughly 27% of the sample.

The V and J genes are TRBV20-1 and TRBJ1-2; the D gene is perhaps TRBD1, on 5 matching bases. Specimen: blood, either unsorted or a sorted T cell fraction (not recorded which). This clonotype originated in a human donor who was either an allogeneic HSCT recipient or a stem cell or donor lymphocyte infusion donor (not recorded which). It is not recorded whose cells these are; they may come from a transplant donor. The nucleotide sequence reads TGCAGTGCTAGCGTTACAGGAGCCGGAGTAACCTTC. Its product reads: CSASVTGAGVTF.